Following are 26 T cell receptor beta chains from one sample sequenced in a study of T-cell reconstitution after alpha-beta-depleted transplantation in children. TCRbeta library preparation incorporated unique molecular identifiers. TCRdb analysed the PCR reads with MiXCR anew, one entry per CDR3 protein. The sample has 490,000 or so distinct CDR3 sequences, roughly an eighth seen once; the top ten hold roughly 5.4%. The sequencing here drew on PBMCs from the stem cell graft donor, taken from the stem cell graft. Every receptor here comes from a human donor who donated a stem cell graft to a child with combined immunodeficiency.

The CDR3 coding sequence is TGTGCCAGCAGACCTACAGGGTTTCTCACAGATACGCAGTATTTT. Its protein is CASRPTGFLTDTQYF. The genes are TRBV25-1 and TRBJ2-3; D is possibly TRBD1 (6 bases). From germline, CDR1 is MGHDK and CDR2 SYGVNS. This CDR3 has 15 amino acids. V shed 6 bases and J shed 2 bases, with 15 bases lying between them.

This clonotype was seen at least ten times. V and J are TRBV6-5 and TRBJ2-3, with 8 bases that match TRBD1. CDR3 length equals 16 residues. Germline V lookup: CDR1 MNHEY, CDR2 SVGAGI. Germline trimming cut 6 bases from V and 3 bases from J; bases unmatched to any gene: 11. In DNA, the CDR3 is TGTGCCAGCAGCGCCGACAGGGGATCACCGACAGATACGCAGTATTTT. The encoded protein is CASSADRGSPTDTQYF.

The genes are TRBV5-1 and TRBJ2-3; D not resolved. The V gene lost 1 base and the J gene lost 5 bases, with 5 bases spanning the gap. Germline CDR1 and CDR2: SGHRS and YFSETQ. The CDR3 has 12 residues. The CDR3 DNA follows: TGCGCCAGCAGCTTGTATCGAGATACGCAGTATTTT. Translation gives CASSLYRDTQYF.

This clonotype was detected a few times. The chain employs TRBV4-3 and TRBJ2-3; D might be TRBD2 (7 bases). CDR3 length equals 15 residues. V dropped 3 bases and J dropped 3 bases, with 13 bases sitting between them. Germline CDR1 reads LGHNA; CDR2 reads YSLEER. The CDR3, as DNA: TGCGCCAGCAGCCAGGCGGGGGCTTGGACAGATACGCAGTATTTT. Protein product: CASSQAGAWTDTQYF.

This clonotype was seen a handful of times. The CDR3 DNA reads as TGTGCCAGCAGTTACATGGCGGGTTACAATGAGCAGTTCTTC. Amino acids: CASSYMAGYNEQFF. This chain uses TRBV6-5 with TRBJ2-1, with D tentatively TRBD2 (5 bases). Germline lookup yields CDR1 MNHEY and CDR2 SVGAGI. Trimming took off 2 bases at V and 4 bases at J, with 9 bases between the two ends. There are 14 residues in the CDR3.

Ten or more counts support this clonotype. The chain has TRBV28 and TRBJ2-5; possible D gene TRBD1, 6 bases. Trimming stripped 3 bases from V and 5 bases from J, with 16 bases between. The CDR3 has 15 residues. Germline lookup yields CDR1 MDHEN and CDR2 SYDVKM. CDR3 in amino acids: CASSFPQQGRETQYF. The CDR3 DNA follows: TGTGCCAGCAGTTTCCCTCAACAGGGACGGGAGACCCAGTACTTC.

The chain couples TRBV4-3 to TRBJ2-1; the match to TRBD2 covers 9 bases. CDR1 is LGHNA, CDR2 YSLEER, per germline. The CDR3 has 18 amino acids. Germline trimming cut 0 bases from V and 10 bases from J; bases unmatched to any gene: 16. CDR3 DNA: TGCGCCAGCAGCCAAGAGGAGGTTGTTAGCGGGGGCCCAGGGGAGCAGTTCTTC. This encodes CASSQEEVVSGGPGEQFF.

The V call is TRBV13, the J call TRBJ2-7; D unresolved. CDR1 and CDR2 from the germline V gene are PRHDT and FYEKMQ (reference sequence). V was cut by 2 bases and J by 1 base, with 9 bases left in between. The CDR3 extends over 14 amino acids. The CDR3 sequence is CASSLRAISYEQYF. CDR3 nucleotide sequence: TGTGCCAGCAGCTTACGGGCAATATCCTACGAGCAGTACTTC. The full variable domain, completed using reference TRBV13 and TRBJ2-7, is AAGVIQSPRHLIKEKRETATLKCYPIPRHDTVYWYQQGPGQDPQFLISFYEKMQSDKGSIPDRFSAQQFSDYHSELNMSSLELGDSALYFCASSLRAISYEQYFGPGTRLTVT.

This chain joins TRBV30 and TRBJ2-2; a weak D match, TRBD1 (6 bases). In germline, CDR1 is GTSNPN, CDR2 SVGIG (reference sequence). CDR3 length: 12 amino acids. Trimming removed 2 bases from V and 5 bases from J, with 6 bases in between. CDR3 nucleotides: TGTGCCTGGAGTAGGGGGACCGGGGAGCTGTTTTTT. This codes for CAWSRGTGELFF.

This clonotype has more than one count but fewer than ten. This chain's CDR3 is CASSRGGRRETQYF. The CDR3, as DNA: TGTGCCAGCAGCCGGGGGGGGCGCCGGGAGACCCAGTACTTC. The gene calls are TRBV9 and TRBJ2-5; TRBD2 matches 8 bases. Looked up from germline, CDR1 is SGDLS and CDR2 is YYNGEE. V shed 4 bases and J 5 bases; nucleotides not matched to a gene: 7. CDR3 length: 14 amino acids.

The rearrangement joins TRBV29-1 to TRBJ2-4; D is undetermined. The CDR3 totals 12 residues. In germline, CDR1 is SQVTM, CDR2 ANQGSEA. Trimming removed 1 base from V and 0 bases from J, with 1 base in between. CDR3 DNA sequence: TGCAGCGTTGAAGCAGCCAAAAACATTCAGTACTTC. It codes for CSVEAAKNIQYF.

This clonotype was counted between two and nine times. The chain joins TRBV18 to TRBJ2-1, with D possibly TRBD1 on 6 matching bases. Germline loops: CDR1 KGHSH, CDR2 LQKENI. The CDR3 consists of 13 residues. Between the trimmed V and J ends, which lost 10 bases and 2 bases, there was a span of 12 bases. The CDR3 here is CATSEGAYNEQFF. The CDR3 coding sequence is TGTGCCACCAGCGAGGGGGCCTACAATGAGCAGTTCTTC.

The rearrangement uses TRBV29-1 and TRBJ1-1; 8 nucleotides line up with TRBD1. Trimming removed 7 bases from V and 4 bases from J; junction bases left unmatched: 8. The CDR3 runs to 13 residues. Germline-derived CDR1 and CDR2 are SQVTM and ANQGSEA. This chain's CDR3 is CSADTGGFTEAFF. The CDR3 DNA follows: TGCAGCGCCGATACAGGGGGGTTCACTGAAGCTTTCTTT.

This clonotype has a handful of counts. CDR3 in DNA: TGCGCCAGCAGCCAAGATCAGGGTCGAGGGGAGCAGTTCTTC. Amino acids: CASSQDQGRGEQFF. The rearrangement links TRBV4-3 to TRBJ2-1; either TRBD1 or TRBD2 may fit D (5 bases each). The ends were cut back, 0 bases at V and 10 bases at J, with 13 bases in the middle. The CDR3 has 14 amino acids. Germline assignment: CDR1 LGHNA and CDR2 YSLEER.

This clonotype was detected a few times. The chain employs TRBV12-3 or TRBV12-4 and TRBJ2-7; 9 nucleotides align to TRBD2. The CDR3 extends over 20 amino acids. Trimming at V came to 6 bases and at J to 2 bases, leaving 23 bases not matched to a gene. CDR3 region: CASSQFPSGRRKRSAYEQYF. The CDR3 bases are TGTGCCAGCAGCCAATTCCCCAGCGGGAGGAGAAAAAGATCGGCCTACGAGCAGTACTTC.

The chain combines TRBV12-3 or TRBV12-4 with TRBJ1-4; 10 nucleotides line up with TRBD1. The junction had 9 bases not matched to a gene; V was cut back by 3 bases and J by 8 bases. The length of the CDR3 is 16 residues. Here the CDR3 reads CASSLGLGQGEEKLFF. CDR3 coding DNA: TGTGCCAGCAGTTTGGGGCTCGGACAGGGGGAAGAAAAACTGTTTTTT.

The chain has TRBV4-3 and TRBJ2-1; unclear D gene. Trimming took off 4 bases at V and 8 bases at J, with 12 bases between the two ends. Germline loops: CDR1 LGHNA, CDR2 YSLEER. The CDR3 has 13 amino acids. The CDR3 nucleotides are TGCGCCAGCAGCCTCTTAGCCTGGGATGAGCAGTTCTTC. It specifies CASSLLAWDEQFF.

In its sample, this clonotype was seen many times. The rearrangement joins TRBV6-1 to TRBJ1-6, with 10 bases identical to TRBD1. The CDR3 has 14 residues. Germline trimming cut 6 bases from V and 10 bases from J; bases unmatched to any gene: 6. Looked up from germline, CDR1 is MNHNS and CDR2 is SASEGT. The CDR3: CASRPGTGESPLHF. The CDR3, as DNA: TGTGCCAGCAGACCCGGGACAGGGGAATCACCCCTCCACTTT.

In regard to this clonotype: A clone one base away is much larger, so this may be a read error. Here the CDR3 omits its conserved ending phenylalanine or tryptophan, so a read error is the likely source. This chain joins TRBV15 and TRBJ2-7, with a tentative D call TRBD1 (6 bases). The CDR3 is 12 residues long. V lost 8 bases to trimming and J lost 6 bases, with 14 bases between them. Germline V lookup: CDR1 LNHNV, CDR2 YYDKDF (reference sequence). CDR3 sequence: CATSLGGSEQYS. The CDR3 DNA is TGTGCCACCTCCCTAGGGGGATCCGAGCAGTACTCC.

The chain is built from TRBV30 and TRBJ2-4; D unresolved. The ends were cut back, 1 base at V and 7 bases at J, with 8 bases in the middle. CDR1 and CDR2 (germline): GTSNPN, SVGIG (reference sequence). The CDR3 is 12 residues long. The CDR3 DNA follows: TGTGCCTGGAGTGGAAGTTTCAACATTCAGTACTTC. Translated, it gives CAWSGSFNIQYF.

This clonotype was observed at least ten times. This chain uses TRBV7-9 with TRBJ2-2; D may match TRBD1 or TRBD2 (5 bases each). Germline V gene sequence: CDR1 SEHNR, CDR2 FQNEAQ (reference sequence). The CDR3 covers 15 residues. The germline V and J ends were trimmed by 8 bases and 3 bases, with 16 bases remaining between them. The CDR3 sequence: CASQRTGTYTGELFF. The CDR3 region has the DNA TGTGCCAGCCAACGAACGGGGACGTACACCGGGGAGCTGTTTTTT.

The J gene is TRBJ2-2, the V gene TRBV6-2 or TRBV6-3; D is undetermined. The CDR3 runs 12 residues. CDR1 and CDR2 (germline): MNHEY, SVGEGT. V was trimmed by 6 bases and J by 11 bases, leaving 13 bases between them. The CDR3: CASSRPPTELFF. In nucleotides, the CDR3 is TGTGCCAGCAGCCGCCCCCCTACTGAGCTGTTTTTT.

This clonotype came up a few times. The chain has TRBV10-3 and TRBJ2-4, with D possibly matching TRBD2 (7 bases). Germline lookup yields CDR1 ENHRY and CDR2 SYGVKD. This CDR3 is 15 amino acids long. V was trimmed by 3 bases and J by 6 bases, leaving 15 bases between them. The CDR3 DNA sequence: TGTGCCATCAGTGAAGGGAGGGGGAGCGGAAACATTCAGTACTTC. Translated, it gives CAISEGRGSGNIQYF.

This clonotype was seen a handful of times. The V and J genes are TRBV12-3 or TRBV12-4 and TRBJ2-7; 13 bases match TRBD2. V lost 6 bases, J lost 6 bases, and 8 bases stayed unmatched. This CDR3 spans 15 amino acids. The CDR3 loop reads CASSPPGLAGAEQYF. Written as DNA, the CDR3 is TGTGCCAGCAGCCCCCCCGGACTAGCGGGAGCCGAGCAGTACTTC.

This clonotype was counted between two and nine times. The genes are TRBV3-1 and TRBJ1-6; D call uncertain. Germline values: CDR1 LGHDT, CDR2 YNNKEL (reference sequence). V lost 0 bases, J lost 6 bases, and 6 bases lay in between. CDR3 length: 14 residues. CDR3 sequence reads: CASSQDLSNSPLHF. In DNA, the CDR3 is TGTGCCAGCAGCCAAGATCTAAGTAATTCACCCCTCCACTTT.

V is TRBV24-1 and J is TRBJ2-1; 10 bases match TRBD2. The CDR3 extends over 14 amino acids. J lost 8 bases, V lost 12 bases, and 12 bases had no gene match. Germline values: CDR1 KGHDR, CDR2 SFDVKD. The CDR3 sequence: CASAASGSKDEQFF. CDR3 coding DNA: TGTGCCTCGGCGGCTAGCGGGAGTAAGGATGAGCAGTTCTTC.